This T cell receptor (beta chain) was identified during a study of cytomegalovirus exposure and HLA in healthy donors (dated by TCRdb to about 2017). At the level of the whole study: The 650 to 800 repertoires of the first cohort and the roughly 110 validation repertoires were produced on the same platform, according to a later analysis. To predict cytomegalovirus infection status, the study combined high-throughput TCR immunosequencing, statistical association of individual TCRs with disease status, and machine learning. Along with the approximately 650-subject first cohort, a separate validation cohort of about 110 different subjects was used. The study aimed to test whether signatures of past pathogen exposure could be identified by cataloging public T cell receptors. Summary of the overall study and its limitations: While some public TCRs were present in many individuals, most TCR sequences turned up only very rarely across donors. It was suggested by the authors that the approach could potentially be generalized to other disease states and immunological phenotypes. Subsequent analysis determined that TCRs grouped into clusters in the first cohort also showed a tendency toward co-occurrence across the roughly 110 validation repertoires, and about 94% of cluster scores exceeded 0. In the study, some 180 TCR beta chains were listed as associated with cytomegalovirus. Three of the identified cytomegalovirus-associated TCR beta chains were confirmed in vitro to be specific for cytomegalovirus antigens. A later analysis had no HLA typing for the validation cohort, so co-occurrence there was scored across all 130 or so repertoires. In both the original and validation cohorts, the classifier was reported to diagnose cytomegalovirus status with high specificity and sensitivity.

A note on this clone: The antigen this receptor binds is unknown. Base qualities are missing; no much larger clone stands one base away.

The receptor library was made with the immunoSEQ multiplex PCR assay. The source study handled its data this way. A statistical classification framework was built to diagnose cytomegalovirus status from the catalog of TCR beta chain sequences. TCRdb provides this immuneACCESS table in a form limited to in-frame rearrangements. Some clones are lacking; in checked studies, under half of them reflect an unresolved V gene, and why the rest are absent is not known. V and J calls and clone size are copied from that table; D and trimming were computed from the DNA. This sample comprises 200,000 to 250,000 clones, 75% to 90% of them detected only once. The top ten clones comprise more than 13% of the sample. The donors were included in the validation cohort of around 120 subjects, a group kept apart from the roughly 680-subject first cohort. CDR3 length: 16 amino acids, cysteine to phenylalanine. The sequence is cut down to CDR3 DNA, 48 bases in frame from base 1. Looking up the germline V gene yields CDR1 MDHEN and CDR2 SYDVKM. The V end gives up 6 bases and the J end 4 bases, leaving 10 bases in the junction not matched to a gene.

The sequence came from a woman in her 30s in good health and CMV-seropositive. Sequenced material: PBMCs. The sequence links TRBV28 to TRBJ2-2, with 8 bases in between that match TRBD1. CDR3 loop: CASSPQGGMVTGELFF. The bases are TGTGCCAGCAGCCCACAGGGGGGTATGGTCACCGGGGAGCTGTTTTTT. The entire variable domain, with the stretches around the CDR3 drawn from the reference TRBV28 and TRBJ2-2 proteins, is DVKVTQSSRYLVKRTGEKVFLECVQDMDHENMFWYRQDPGLGLRLIYFSYDVKMKEKGDIPEGYSVSREKKERFSLILESASTNQTSMYLCASSPQGGMVTGELFFGEGSRLTVL.